This T cell receptor (beta chain) appears in the sequencing data of a study of T cells in localized non-small cell lung cancer. Here immunoSEQ multiplex PCR was the method, and the copy in TCRdb shows in-frame clones only, minus some. This table holds roughly 72,000 clones, less than 90% found once. Concerning this clone itself: Its antigen is currently unknown.

Whole-study results and caveats: Tumor trailed uninvolved adjacent lung in T cell clonality, which peaked there.

The material sequenced was peripheral blood, taken before any cancer treatment. This TCR was sampled from a male donor at least 60 years old with stage III squamous cell lung carcinoma.

This CDR3 reads CASSLRGGSSTDTQYF. The CDR3 DNA sequence: TGTGCCAGCAGCTTGAGAGGGGGATCTAGCACAGATACGCAGTATTTT. The V gene is TRBV7-3, the J gene TRBJ2-3; D might be TRBD1 (6 bases). Germline V CDR1 and CDR2: SGHTA, FQGTGA. The CDR3 is 16 amino acids. V lost 3 bases, J lost 0 bases, and 13 bases lay in between.